The entry below gives a single T cell receptor beta chain sequence along with its context. The antigen is not known. These data come from a study of identical twins. Study results and limitations: Out-of-frame alpha sequences common to twins were enriched for low generation probability. Conclusions were based on cross-sectional statistical analysis, without following the same donors. With beta out-of-frame sequences, excess sharing by twins was weaker.

V dropped 0 bases and J dropped 1; count of bases not matched to a gene: 3. Germline V gene lookup returns CDR1 DFQATT and CDR2 SNEGSKA (reference sequence). The CDR3 extends over 14 amino acids. TCRdb processed the 5' RACE reads anew with MiXCR; each CDR3 protein has one entry. Here the sample spans 200,000 to 250,000 distinct CDR3 sequences, 6.5% to 8% being singletons. These records were also assigned to another study, of T cells expressing NK-cell markers. That report adds: Among the eight sequenced donors, seven tested HCMV-seropositive and one tested seronegative.

The chain joins TRBV20-1 to TRBJ2-7; 7 bases agree with TRBD2. This TCR came from a woman younger than 30 in good health. Sequenced material: CD8+ T cells sorted from blood. The CDR3 coding sequence is TGCAGTGCTAGAGATGGTAGCGGGTCCTACGAGCAGTACTTC. Translated, it gives CSARDGSGSYEQYF.